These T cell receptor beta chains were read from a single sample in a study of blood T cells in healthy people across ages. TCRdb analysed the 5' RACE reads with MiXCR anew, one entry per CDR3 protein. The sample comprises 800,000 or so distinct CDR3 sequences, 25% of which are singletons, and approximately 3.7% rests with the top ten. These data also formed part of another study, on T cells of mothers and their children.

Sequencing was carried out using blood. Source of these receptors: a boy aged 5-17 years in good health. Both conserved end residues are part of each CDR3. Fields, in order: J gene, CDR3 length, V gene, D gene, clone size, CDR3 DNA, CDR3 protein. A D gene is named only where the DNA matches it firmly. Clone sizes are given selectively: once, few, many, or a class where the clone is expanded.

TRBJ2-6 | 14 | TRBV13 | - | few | TGTGCCAGCAGTGAGACACCGGGGGCCAACGTCCTGACTTTC | CASSETPGANVLTF
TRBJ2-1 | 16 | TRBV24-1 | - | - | TGTGCCACCAGTGACCGGTCACTGAGCTCCTACAATGAGCAGTTCTTC | CATSDRSLSSYNEQFF
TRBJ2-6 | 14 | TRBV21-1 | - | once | TGTGCCAGCAGTTCCTTTGGACAGCACAACGTCCTGACTTTC | CASSSFGQHNVLTF
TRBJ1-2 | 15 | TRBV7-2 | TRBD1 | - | TGTGCCAGCAGCTTAGCGGTTAGACAGGGGGATGGCTACACCTTC | CASSLAVRQGDGYTF
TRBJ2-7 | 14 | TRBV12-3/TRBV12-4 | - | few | TGTGCCAGCAGTACAGGAGCAGCAACCTACGAGCAGTACTTC | CASSTGAATYEQYF
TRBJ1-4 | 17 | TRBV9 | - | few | TGTGCCAGCAGCGTAGGTCGGGGAGCGGCAACTAATGAAAAACTGTTTTTT | CASSVGRGAATNEKLFF
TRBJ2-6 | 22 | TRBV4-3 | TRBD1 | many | TGCGCCAGCAGCCAATACACGTTTGTCCCAGGGACAGGCAGCCCTGGGGCCAACGTCCTGACTTTC | CASSQYTFVPGTGSPGANVLTF
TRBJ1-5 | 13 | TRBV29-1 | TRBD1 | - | TGCAGCGTTCGGACAGGGTCAAATCAGCCCCAGCATTTT | CSVRTGSNQPQHF
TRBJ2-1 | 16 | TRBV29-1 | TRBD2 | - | TGCAGCGCACGCCGGAGCGGGGGGAGCTCCTACAATGAGCAGTTCTTC | CSARRSGGSSYNEQFF
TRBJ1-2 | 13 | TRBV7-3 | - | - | TGTGCCAGCAGCTTATCAGGGGAGGTCGGCTACACCTTC | CASSLSGEVGYTF
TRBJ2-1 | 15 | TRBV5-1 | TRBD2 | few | TGCGCCAGCAGCGTTAGCGGGGGGGCGGGGAATGAGCAGTTCTTC | CASSVSGGAGNEQFF
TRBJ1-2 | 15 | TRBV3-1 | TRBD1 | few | TGTGCCAGCAGCCAAAGAGTGGGGACAGGGGATGGCTACACCTTC | CASSQRVGTGDGYTF
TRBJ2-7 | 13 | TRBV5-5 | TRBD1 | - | TGTGCCAGCAGCTTTGCAGGGGGAGTCGGGCAGTACTTC | CASSFAGGVGQYF
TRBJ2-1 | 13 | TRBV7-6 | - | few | TGTGCCAGCAGCCCCCCGGGTCGAGATGAGCAGTTCTTC | CASSPPGRDEQFF
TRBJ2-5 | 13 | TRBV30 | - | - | TGTGCCTGGAGTACCGGGGATACGGAGACCCAGTACTTC | CAWSTGDTETQYF
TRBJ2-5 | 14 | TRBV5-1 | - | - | TGCGCCAGCAACCGGGACAACGGAGGGGAGACCCAGTACTTC | CASNRDNGGETQYF
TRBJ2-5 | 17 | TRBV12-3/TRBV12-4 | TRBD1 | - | TGTGCCAGCAGCCCCAGCTCACCGGGACAGAAACCAGAGACCCAGTACTTC | CASSPSSPGQKPETQYF
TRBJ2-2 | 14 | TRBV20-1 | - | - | TGCAGTGCTACCGGACGGGGGGCCACCGGGGAGCTGTTTTTT | CSATGRGATGELFF
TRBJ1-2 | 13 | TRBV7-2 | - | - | TGTGCCAGCACACAGAGGGTGGTGGATGGCTACACCTTC | CASTQRVVDGYTF
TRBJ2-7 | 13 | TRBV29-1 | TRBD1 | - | TGCAGCGTTTGGACAGGGACCTCCTACGAGCAGTACTTC | CSVWTGTSYEQYF
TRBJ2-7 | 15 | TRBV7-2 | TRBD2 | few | TGTGCCAGCAGCTCCAGAGCGGGAGGTACCTACGAGCAGTACTTC | CASSSRAGGTYEQYF
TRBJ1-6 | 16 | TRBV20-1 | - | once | TGCAGTGCTAGGGAATTCTCTAGGGGCCTATATTCACCCCTCCACTTT | CSAREFSRGLYSPLHF
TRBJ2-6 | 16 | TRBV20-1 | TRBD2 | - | TGCAGTGCTGGACTAGCGGGAGATCGGGGGGCCAACGTCCTGACTTTC | CSAGLAGDRGANVLTF
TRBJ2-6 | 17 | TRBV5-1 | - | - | TGCGCCAGCAGCTTGGAGAGTTGGGGCGGTGGGGCCAACGTCCTGACTTTC | CASSLESWGGGANVLTF
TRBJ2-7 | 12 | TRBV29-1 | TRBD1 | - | TGCAGCGTTGGACAGGGGATAGACGAGCAGTACTTC | CSVGQGIDEQYF
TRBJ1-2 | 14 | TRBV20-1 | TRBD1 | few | TGCAGTGCTAGCGGGGGGAGACAGGGAGTGGGCTACACCTTC | CSASGGRQGVGYTF
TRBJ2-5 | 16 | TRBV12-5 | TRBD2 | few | TGTGCTAGTGGTTTGAACCGGGAGGGCCCTCGAGAGACCCAGTACTTC | CASGLNREGPRETQYF
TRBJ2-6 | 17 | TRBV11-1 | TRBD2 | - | TGTGCCAGCAGCTCGGGACTAGCGGGAGCCGGGGCCAACGTCCTGACTTTC | CASSSGLAGAGANVLTF
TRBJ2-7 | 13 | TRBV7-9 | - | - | TGTGCCAGCAGCTTAGCCCGGGAGTACGAGCAGTACTTC | CASSLAREYEQYF
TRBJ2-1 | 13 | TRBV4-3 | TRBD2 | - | TGCGCCAGCAGCCAACTAGCGGGGGTGGGGCAGTTCTTC | CASSQLAGVGQFF
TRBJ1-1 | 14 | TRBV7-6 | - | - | TGTGCCAGCAGCTTGGGGCTGGAGAACACTGAAGCTTTCTTT | CASSLGLENTEAFF
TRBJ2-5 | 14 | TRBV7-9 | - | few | TGTGCCAGCAGCTTAGCGGGGGAAAAAGAGACCCAGTACTTC | CASSLAGEKETQYF
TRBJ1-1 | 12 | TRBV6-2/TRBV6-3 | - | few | TGTGCCAGCGGCTCCTCCGGGGGGAAAGCTTTCTTT | CASGSSGGKAFF
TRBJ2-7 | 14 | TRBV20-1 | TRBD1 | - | TGCAGTGCTAGAGGGGGGGACAGGGACTACGAGCAGTACTTC | CSARGGDRDYEQYF
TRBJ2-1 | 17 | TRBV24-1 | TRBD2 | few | TGTGCCACCAGTGGGACTAGCGGGGGGGCGTCCTACAATGAGCAGTTCTTC | CATSGTSGGASYNEQFF
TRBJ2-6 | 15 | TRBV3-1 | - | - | TGTGCCAGCAGCCAAGGGGGTACGGGGGCCAACGTCCTGACTTTC | CASSQGGTGANVLTF
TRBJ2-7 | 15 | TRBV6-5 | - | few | TGTGCCAGCAGTTACGAGGCAGGGGGGTACTACGAGCAGTACTTC | CASSYEAGGYYEQYF
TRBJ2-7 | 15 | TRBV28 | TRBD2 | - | TGTGCCAGCAGTTGGACTAGCGGGAATGGTTACGAGCAGTACTTC | CASSWTSGNGYEQYF
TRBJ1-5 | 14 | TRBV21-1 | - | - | TGTGCCAGCTTTCCGGACAGGAACAATCAGCCCCAGCATTTT | CASFPDRNNQPQHF
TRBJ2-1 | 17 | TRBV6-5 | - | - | TGTGCCAGCAGCCCTATCGGAGTTCGTGGGGTCTACAATGAGCAGTTCTTC | CASSPIGVRGVYNEQFF
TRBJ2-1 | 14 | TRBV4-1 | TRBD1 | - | TGCGCCAGCAGCCAAGGGCAGGGGGACAATGAGCAGTTCTTC | CASSQGQGDNEQFF
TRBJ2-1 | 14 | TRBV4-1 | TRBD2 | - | TGCGCCAGCATTGGGTCGGGAGGAGCCAATGAGCAGTTCTTC | CASIGSGGANEQFF
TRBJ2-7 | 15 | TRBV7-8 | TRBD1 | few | TGTGCCAGCAGCTTCGGACAGGGGGCAAGCTCCGAGCAGTACTTC | CASSFGQGASSEQYF
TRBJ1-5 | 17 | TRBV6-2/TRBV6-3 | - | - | TGTGCCAGCAGTTACGCGGTCCGGGCAGGGGAGAATCAGCCCCAGCATTTT | CASSYAVRAGENQPQHF
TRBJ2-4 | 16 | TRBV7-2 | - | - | TGTGCCAGCAGCCCCCTTGGGTCCCTAGCCAAAAACATTCAGTACTTC | CASSPLGSLAKNIQYF